Listed below are T cell receptor beta chains from one sample, sequenced in a study of cytomegalovirus exposure and HLA in healthy donors. Clones were sequenced by immunoSEQ multiplex PCR, and TCRdb holds only the in-frame ones, with some missing. This sample yields about 56,000 clones, of which around 90% are seen a single time; around 1.1% belongs to the top ten. The sequenced sample was PBMCs. These receptors were taken from a man aged 18 to 35 in good health and CMV-seronegative. Both conserved end residues are part of each CDR3. D genes are given only for firm matches. The size entry is marked missing in some rows and otherwise reads once, few, many or a size class.

clone size: -; J gene: TRBJ2-3; V gene: TRBV9; CDR3 length: 17; D gene: TRBD2; CDR3 protein: CASSTALLAGVSDTQYF; CDR3 DNA: TGTGCCAGCAGCACGGCCTTACTAGCGGGAGTTTCAGATACGCAGTATTTT
clone size: -; J gene: TRBJ1-1; V gene: TRBV5-4; CDR3 length: 15; D gene: TRBD1; CDR3 protein: CASSPEYRGLTEAFF; CDR3 DNA: TGTGCCAGCAGCCCAGAATACAGGGGGTTAACTGAAGCTTTCTTT
clone size: -; J gene: TRBJ2-3; V gene: TRBV28; CDR3 length: 20; D gene: -; CDR3 protein: CASSYRRDAVGRRGTDTQYF; CDR3 DNA: TGTGCCAGCAGTTACCGCAGGGATGCCGTAGGGCGTAGAGGCACAGATACGCAGTATTTT
clone size: -; J gene: TRBJ2-7; V gene: TRBV10-2; CDR3 length: 13; D gene: TRBD2; CDR3 protein: CASRTSASYEQYF; CDR3 DNA: TGCGCCAGCCGGACTAGCGCCTCCTACGAGCAGTACTTC
clone size: -; J gene: TRBJ2-2; V gene: TRBV27; CDR3 length: 11; D gene: -; CDR3 protein: CAGGPGGELFF; CDR3 DNA: TGTGCCGGGGGCCCGGGGGGGGAGCTGTTTTTT
clone size: -; J gene: TRBJ1-1; V gene: TRBV7-2; CDR3 length: 14; D gene: -; CDR3 protein: CATQRRKANTEAFF; CDR3 DNA: TGTGCCACCCAGCGAAGGAAAGCTAACACTGAAGCTTTCTTT
clone size: -; J gene: TRBJ2-3; V gene: TRBV9; CDR3 length: 16; D gene: -; CDR3 protein: CASSLGDFGWDNTQYF; CDR3 DNA: TGTGCCAGCAGCCTCGGGGACTTCGGCTGGGATAATACGCAGTATTTT
clone size: -; J gene: TRBJ1-4; V gene: TRBV23-1; CDR3 length: 16; D gene: -; CDR3 protein: CASSHLVQGDNEKLFF; CDR3 DNA: TGCGCCAGCAGTCACCTCGTACAGGGAGACAATGAAAAACTGTTTTTT
clone size: -; J gene: TRBJ2-6; V gene: TRBV4-3; CDR3 length: 16; D gene: -; CDR3 protein: CASSQDSRSGANVLTF; CDR3 DNA: TGCGCCAGCAGCCAAGATAGCCGCTCTGGGGCCAACGTCCTGACTTTC
clone size: -; J gene: TRBJ1-1; V gene: TRBV5-1; CDR3 length: 15; D gene: -; CDR3 protein: CASGLIGGAGTEAFF; CDR3 DNA: TGCGCCAGCGGACTAATAGGGGGGGCCGGTACTGAAGCTTTCTTT
clone size: -; J gene: TRBJ1-1; V gene: TRBV4-3; CDR3 length: 16; D gene: -; CDR3 protein: CASSQEAGEGNTEAFF; CDR3 DNA: TGCGCCAGCAGCCAAGAGGCAGGGGAAGGTAACACTGAAGCTTTCTTT
clone size: once; J gene: TRBJ2-5; V gene: TRBV18; CDR3 length: 12; D gene: -; CDR3 protein: CASSPREETQYF; CDR3 DNA: TGTGCCAGCTCACCGAGGGAAGAGACCCAGTACTTC
clone size: -; J gene: TRBJ1-1; V gene: TRBV7-9; CDR3 length: 14; D gene: TRBD1; CDR3 protein: CASSSGQMNTEAFF; CDR3 DNA: TGTGCCAGCAGCTCGGGACAGATGAACACTGAAGCTTTCTTT
clone size: -; J gene: TRBJ1-1; V gene: TRBV28; CDR3 length: 14; D gene: TRBD1; CDR3 protein: CASSVGQGNTEAFF; CDR3 DNA: TGTGCCAGCAGTGTGGGACAGGGGAACACTGAAGCTTTCTTT
clone size: -; J gene: TRBJ2-7; V gene: TRBV9; CDR3 length: 16; D gene: -; CDR3 protein: CASSVAEGVGGYEQYF; CDR3 DNA: TGTGCCAGCAGCGTAGCTGAGGGAGTGGGTGGATACGAGCAGTACTTC
clone size: -; J gene: TRBJ1-2; V gene: TRBV10-2; CDR3 length: 14; D gene: -; CDR3 protein: CASSAEGAGYGYTF; CDR3 DNA: TGCGCCAGCAGTGCGGAGGGCGCAGGGTATGGCTACACCTTC
clone size: -; J gene: TRBJ2-1; V gene: TRBV10-3; CDR3 length: 17; D gene: TRBD2; CDR3 protein: CAISEAGSGRYYNEQFF; CDR3 DNA: TGTGCCATCAGTGAGGCGGGTAGCGGGAGGTACTACAATGAGCAGTTCTTC
clone size: -; J gene: TRBJ2-5; V gene: TRBV5-6; CDR3 length: 12; D gene: -; CDR3 protein: CASSLARETQYF; CDR3 DNA: TGTGCCAGCAGCTTGGCCCGGGAGACCCAGTACTTC
clone size: -; J gene: TRBJ2-7; V gene: TRBV9; CDR3 length: 15; D gene: TRBD1; CDR3 protein: CASSVGAGGYYEQYF; CDR3 DNA: TGTGCCAGCAGCGTAGGAGCAGGGGGCTACTACGAGCAGTACTTC
clone size: -; J gene: TRBJ2-6; V gene: TRBV9; CDR3 length: 13; D gene: -; CDR3 protein: CASSLQGANVLTF; CDR3 DNA: TGTGCCAGCAGCCTTCAGGGGGCCAACGTCCTGACTTTC
clone size: -; J gene: TRBJ2-1; V gene: TRBV7-2; CDR3 length: 18; D gene: TRBD2; CDR3 protein: CASSPRLAGAGGGNEQFF; CDR3 DNA: TGTGCCAGCAGCCCCCGACTAGCGGGAGCCGGTGGAGGCAATGAGCAGTTCTTC
clone size: -; J gene: TRBJ2-2; V gene: TRBV4-1; CDR3 length: 15; D gene: -; CDR3 protein: CASSQAKTSTGELFF; CDR3 DNA: TGCGCCAGCAGCCAAGCCAAAACTAGCACCGGGGAGCTGTTTTTT
clone size: once; J gene: TRBJ2-1; V gene: TRBV28; CDR3 length: 17; D gene: TRBD2; CDR3 protein: CASSLSSLAGVYNEQFF; CDR3 DNA: TGTGCCAGCAGTTTAAGTTCCCTAGCGGGAGTCTACAATGAGCAGTTCTTC
clone size: -; J gene: TRBJ2-1; V gene: TRBV28; CDR3 length: 15; D gene: -; CDR3 protein: CASSLGSGSYNEQFF; CDR3 DNA: TGTGCCAGCAGTTTAGGTAGCGGCAGTTACAATGAGCAGTTCTTC
clone size: -; J gene: TRBJ1-5; V gene: TRBV7-8; CDR3 length: 15; D gene: -; CDR3 protein: CASSLGSSGGQPQHF; CDR3 DNA: TGTGCCAGCAGCTTAGGGTCCTCCGGGGGGCAGCCCCAGCATTTT
clone size: -; J gene: TRBJ1-2; V gene: TRBV28; CDR3 length: 12; D gene: -; CDR3 protein: CASSLIRVADTF; CDR3 DNA: TGTGCCAGCAGTTTAATCCGGGTGGCAGACACCTTC
clone size: -; J gene: TRBJ2-1; V gene: TRBV4-3; CDR3 length: 17; D gene: TRBD2; CDR3 protein: CASSQVLAGGLRNEQFF; CDR3 DNA: TGCGCCAGCAGCCAAGTGCTAGCGGGAGGGTTGCGAAATGAGCAGTTCTTC
clone size: once; J gene: TRBJ2-7; V gene: TRBV7-2; CDR3 length: 15; D gene: -; CDR3 protein: CASSYDTSSRYEQYF; CDR3 DNA: TGTGCCAGCAGCTACGACACTAGCTCCCGCTACGAGCAGTACTTC
clone size: -; J gene: TRBJ2-7; V gene: TRBV4-1; CDR3 length: 16; D gene: TRBD1; CDR3 protein: CASSQEGQGSSYEQYF; CDR3 DNA: TGCGCCAGCAGCCAAGAAGGACAGGGAAGCTCCTACGAGCAGTACTTC
clone size: -; J gene: TRBJ2-1; V gene: TRBV11-3; CDR3 length: 17; D gene: -; CDR3 protein: CASSLGSADSSYNEQFF; CDR3 DNA: TGTGCCAGCAGCTTAGGTTCCGCGGACAGCTCCTACAATGAGCAGTTCTTC
clone size: -; J gene: TRBJ2-3; V gene: TRBV7-2; CDR3 length: 16; D gene: TRBD1; CDR3 protein: CASSLRQGATSDTQYF; CDR3 DNA: TGTGCCAGCAGCTTACGACAGGGGGCAACATCAGATACGCAGTATTTT
clone size: -; J gene: TRBJ2-3; V gene: TRBV18; CDR3 length: 17; D gene: TRBD2; CDR3 protein: CASSPGSGTPDTDTQYF; CDR3 DNA: TGTGCCAGCTCACCTGGCAGCGGGACCCCTGACACAGATACGCAGTATTTT
clone size: -; J gene: TRBJ2-5; V gene: TRBV10-3; CDR3 length: 15; D gene: TRBD1; CDR3 protein: CAISSRDREVETQYF; CDR3 DNA: TGTGCCATCAGCAGCAGGGACAGGGAAGTGGAGACCCAGTACTTC
clone size: few; J gene: TRBJ2-3; V gene: TRBV27; CDR3 length: 14; D gene: TRBD2; CDR3 protein: CASIGGGITDTQYF; CDR3 DNA: TGTGCCAGCATTGGGGGGGGGATCACAGATACGCAGTATTTT
clone size: -; J gene: TRBJ2-5; V gene: TRBV6-5; CDR3 length: 13; D gene: -; CDR3 protein: CASSSRELETQYF; CDR3 DNA: TGTGCCAGCAGTTCAAGGGAGCTAGAGACCCAGTACTTC
clone size: -; J gene: TRBJ2-4; V gene: TRBV4-1; CDR3 length: 15; D gene: TRBD1; CDR3 protein: CASSQGTGSGYIQYF; CDR3 DNA: TGCGCCAGCAGCCAAGGGACAGGGTCAGGATACATTCAGTACTTC
clone size: -; J gene: TRBJ2-7; V gene: TRBV10-1; CDR3 length: 15; D gene: -; CDR3 protein: CASSESRRGHYEQYF; CDR3 DNA: TGCGCCAGCAGTGAATCAAGGAGGGGCCACTACGAGCAGTACTTC
clone size: once; J gene: TRBJ1-1; V gene: TRBV15; CDR3 length: 14; D gene: -; CDR3 protein: CATSNSRLNTEAFF; CDR3 DNA: TGTGCCACCAGCAACAGTAGACTGAACACTGAAGCTTTCTTT
clone size: once; J gene: TRBJ2-2; V gene: TRBV28; CDR3 length: 16; D gene: -; CDR3 protein: CASSLPGNVNTGELFF; CDR3 DNA: TGTGCCAGCAGTTTACCCGGGAATGTGAACACCGGGGAGCTGTTTTTT
clone size: -; J gene: TRBJ2-3; V gene: TRBV28; CDR3 length: 21; D gene: -; CDR3 protein: CASSPWGDNPGRAGRTDTQYF; CDR3 DNA: TGTGCCAGCAGTCCCTGGGGCGACAATCCTGGACGGGCGGGACGCACAGATACGCAGTATTTT
clone size: -; J gene: TRBJ1-4; V gene: TRBV2; CDR3 length: 15; D gene: TRBD1; CDR3 protein: CASRLGQGHFEKLFF; CDR3 DNA: TGTGCCAGCAGACTCGGACAGGGACATTTTGAAAAACTGTTTTTT
clone size: -; J gene: TRBJ2-3; V gene: TRBV6-5; CDR3 length: 16; D gene: TRBD2; CDR3 protein: CASSYSNTGGADTQYF; CDR3 DNA: TGTGCCAGCAGTTACTCTAATACGGGAGGGGCAGATACGCAGTATTTT
clone size: -; J gene: TRBJ2-1; V gene: TRBV28; CDR3 length: 13; D gene: -; CDR3 protein: CASSLTGNNEQFF; CDR3 DNA: TGTGCCAGCAGTTTAACAGGGAACAATGAGCAGTTCTTC
clone size: -; J gene: TRBJ2-1; V gene: TRBV4-3; CDR3 length: 17; D gene: TRBD2; CDR3 protein: CASSQDIRASGSNEQFF; CDR3 DNA: TGCGCCAGCAGCCAAGATATCAGGGCTAGCGGTAGCAATGAGCAGTTCTTC
clone size: -; J gene: TRBJ2-1; V gene: TRBV7-9; CDR3 length: 17; D gene: TRBD2; CDR3 protein: CASSSSWGGPSYNEQFF; CDR3 DNA: TGTGCCAGCAGCTCCTCCTGGGGAGGGCCCTCCTACAATGAGCAGTTCTTC